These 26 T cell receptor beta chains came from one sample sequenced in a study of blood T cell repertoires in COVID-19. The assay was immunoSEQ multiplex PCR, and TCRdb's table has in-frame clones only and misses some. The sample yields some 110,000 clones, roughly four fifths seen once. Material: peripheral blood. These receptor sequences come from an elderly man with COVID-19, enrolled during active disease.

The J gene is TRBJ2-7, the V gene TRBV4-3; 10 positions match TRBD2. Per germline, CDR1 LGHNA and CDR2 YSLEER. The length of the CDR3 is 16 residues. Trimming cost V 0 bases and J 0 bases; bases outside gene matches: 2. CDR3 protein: CASSQEPSGSSYEQYF. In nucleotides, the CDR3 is TGCGCCAGCAGCCAAGAGCCTAGCGGGAGCTCCTACGAGCAGTACTTC.

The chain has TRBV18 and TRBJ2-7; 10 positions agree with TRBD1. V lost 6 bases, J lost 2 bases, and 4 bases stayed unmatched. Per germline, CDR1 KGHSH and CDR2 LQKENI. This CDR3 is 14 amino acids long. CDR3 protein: CASSPGTGAYEQYF. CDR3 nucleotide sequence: TGTGCCAGCTCCCCAGGGACAGGGGCCTACGAGCAGTACTTC.

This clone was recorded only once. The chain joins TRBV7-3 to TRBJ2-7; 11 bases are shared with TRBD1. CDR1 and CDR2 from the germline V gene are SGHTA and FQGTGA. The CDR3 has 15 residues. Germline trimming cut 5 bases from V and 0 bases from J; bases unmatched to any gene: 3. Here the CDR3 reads CASSAGQGVSYEQYF. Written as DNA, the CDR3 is TGTGCCAGCAGCGCGGGACAGGGGGTCTCCTACGAGCAGTACTTC.

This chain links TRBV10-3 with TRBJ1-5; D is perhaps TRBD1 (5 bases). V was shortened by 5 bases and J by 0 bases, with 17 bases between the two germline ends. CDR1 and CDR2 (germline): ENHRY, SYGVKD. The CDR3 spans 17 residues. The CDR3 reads CAISSLSRTFSNQPQHF. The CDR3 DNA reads TGTGCCATCAGTAGCCTCTCGAGGACATTTAGCAATCAGCCCCAGCATTTT.

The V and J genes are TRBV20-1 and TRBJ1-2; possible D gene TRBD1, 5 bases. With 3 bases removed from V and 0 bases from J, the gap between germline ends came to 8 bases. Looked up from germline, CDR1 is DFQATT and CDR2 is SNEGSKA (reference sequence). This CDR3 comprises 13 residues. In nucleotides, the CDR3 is TGCAGTGCTAGTAGACAGTCTAACTATGGCTACACCTTC. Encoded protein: CSASRQSNYGYTF.

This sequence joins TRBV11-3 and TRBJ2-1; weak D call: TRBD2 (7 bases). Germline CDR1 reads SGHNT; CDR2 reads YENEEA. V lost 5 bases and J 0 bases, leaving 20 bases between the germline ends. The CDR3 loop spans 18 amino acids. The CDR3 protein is CASSHGGAGGNSYNEQFF. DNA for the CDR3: TGTGCCAGCAGCCATGGGGGGGCTGGCGGGAACTCCTACAATGAGCAGTTCTTC.

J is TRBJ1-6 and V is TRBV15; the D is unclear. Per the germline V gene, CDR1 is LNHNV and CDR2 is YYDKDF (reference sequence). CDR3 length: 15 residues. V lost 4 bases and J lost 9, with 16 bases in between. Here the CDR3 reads CATSKGPNLGSPLHF. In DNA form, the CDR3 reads TGTGCCACCAGCAAAGGCCCCAATCTAGGTTCACCCCTCCACTTT.

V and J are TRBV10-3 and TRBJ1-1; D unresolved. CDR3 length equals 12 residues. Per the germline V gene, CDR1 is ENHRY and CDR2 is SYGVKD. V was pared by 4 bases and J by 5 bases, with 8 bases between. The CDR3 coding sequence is TGTGCCATCAGTGCGCGGGAGACTGAAGCTTTCTTT. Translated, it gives CAISARETEAFF.

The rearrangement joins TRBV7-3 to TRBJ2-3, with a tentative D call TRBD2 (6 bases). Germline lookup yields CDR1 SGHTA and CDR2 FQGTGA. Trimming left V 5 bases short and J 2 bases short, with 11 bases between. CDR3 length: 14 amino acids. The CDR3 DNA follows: TGTGCCAGCAGCCTGGGACTTCTCACAGATACGCAGTATTTT. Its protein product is CASSLGLLTDTQYF.

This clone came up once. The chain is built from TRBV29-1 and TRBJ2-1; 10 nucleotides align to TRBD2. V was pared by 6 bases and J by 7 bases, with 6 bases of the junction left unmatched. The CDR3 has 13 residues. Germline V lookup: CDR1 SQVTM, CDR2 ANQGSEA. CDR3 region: CSVRAGGPNEQFF. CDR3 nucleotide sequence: TGCAGCGTCCGAGCGGGAGGGCCAAATGAGCAGTTCTTC.

The CDR3 region is CASRNEWGRGELFF. The CDR3 region has the DNA TGTGCCAGCAGGAATGAATGGGGGCGCGGGGAGCTGTTTTTT. This sequence joins TRBV28 and TRBJ2-2; tentative D call: TRBD1 (6 bases). The CDR3 loop spans 14 amino acids. Trimming removed 6 bases from V and 7 bases from J, with 15 bases in between. The germline V gene encodes CDR1 MDHEN and CDR2 SYDVKM.

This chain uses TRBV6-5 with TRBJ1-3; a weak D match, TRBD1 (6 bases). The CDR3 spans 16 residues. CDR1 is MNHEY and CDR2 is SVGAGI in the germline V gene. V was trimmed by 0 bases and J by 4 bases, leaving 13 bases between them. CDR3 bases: TGTGCCAGCAGTTACTCCGGGGGGCGGCTCGGAAACACCATATATTTT. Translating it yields CASSYSGGRLGNTIYF.

The DNA of the CDR3 is TGTGCCAGCAGCGAAGACTTAGCGACTACCTACGAGCAGTACTTC. It codes for CASSEDLATTYEQYF. This chain connects TRBV7-6 to TRBJ2-7; D may be TRBD2 (5 bases). Germline values: CDR1 SGHVS, CDR2 FNYEAQ. The CDR3 consists of 15 residues. Trimming took 5 bases from V and 2 from J, leaving 16 bases between them.

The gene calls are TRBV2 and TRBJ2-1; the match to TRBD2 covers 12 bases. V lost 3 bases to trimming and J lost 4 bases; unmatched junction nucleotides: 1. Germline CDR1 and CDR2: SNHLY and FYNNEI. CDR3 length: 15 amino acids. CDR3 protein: CASSDTSGRYNEQFF. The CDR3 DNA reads TGTGCCAGCAGTGATACTAGCGGGAGGTACAATGAGCAGTTCTTC.

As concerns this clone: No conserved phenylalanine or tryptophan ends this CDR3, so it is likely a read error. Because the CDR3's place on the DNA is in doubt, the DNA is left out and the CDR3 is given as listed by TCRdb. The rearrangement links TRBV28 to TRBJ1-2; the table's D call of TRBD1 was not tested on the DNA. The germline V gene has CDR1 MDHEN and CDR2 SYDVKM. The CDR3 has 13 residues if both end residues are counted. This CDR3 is CASSQGQGLNVVS.

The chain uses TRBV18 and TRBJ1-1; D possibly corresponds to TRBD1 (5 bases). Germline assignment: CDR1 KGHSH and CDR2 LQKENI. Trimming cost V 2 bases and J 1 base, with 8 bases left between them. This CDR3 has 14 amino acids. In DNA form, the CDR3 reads TGTGCCAGCTCACCAAACGGACAGAACACTGAAGCTTTCTTT. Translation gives CASSPNGQNTEAFF. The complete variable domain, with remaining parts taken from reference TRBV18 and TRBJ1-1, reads NAGVMQNPRHLVRRRGQEARLRCSPMKGHSHVYWYRQLPEEGLKFMVYLQKENIIDESGMPKERFSAEFPKEGPSILRIQQVVRGDSAAYFCASSPNGQNTEAFFGQGTRLTVV.

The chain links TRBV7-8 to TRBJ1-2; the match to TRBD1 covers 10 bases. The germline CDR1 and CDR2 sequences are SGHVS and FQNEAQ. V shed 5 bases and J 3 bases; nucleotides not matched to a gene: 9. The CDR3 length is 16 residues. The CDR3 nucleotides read TGTGCCAGCAGCCTTACCGGGACAGGGGATTACTATGGCTACACCTTC. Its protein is CASSLTGTGDYYGYTF.

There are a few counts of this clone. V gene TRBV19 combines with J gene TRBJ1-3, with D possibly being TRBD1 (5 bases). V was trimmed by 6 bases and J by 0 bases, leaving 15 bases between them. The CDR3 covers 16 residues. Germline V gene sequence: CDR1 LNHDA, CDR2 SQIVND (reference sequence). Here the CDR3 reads CASRPDSFSSGNTIYF. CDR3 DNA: TGTGCCAGTAGGCCAGACAGTTTTTCCTCTGGAAACACCATATATTTT.

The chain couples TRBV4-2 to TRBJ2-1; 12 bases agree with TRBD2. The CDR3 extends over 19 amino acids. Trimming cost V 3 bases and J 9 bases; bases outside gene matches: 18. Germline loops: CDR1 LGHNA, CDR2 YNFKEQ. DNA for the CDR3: TGTGCCAGCAGCCATACTTACACCGGGACTAGCGGGTCTGAGGGTGAGCAGTTCTTC. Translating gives CASSHTYTGTSGSEGEQFF.

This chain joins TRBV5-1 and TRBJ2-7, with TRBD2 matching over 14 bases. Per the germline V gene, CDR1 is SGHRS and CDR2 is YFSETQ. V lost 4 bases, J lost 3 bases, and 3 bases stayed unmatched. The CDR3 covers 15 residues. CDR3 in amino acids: CASSGTSGGVYEQYF. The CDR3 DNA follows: TGCGCCAGCAGCGGGACTAGCGGGGGAGTCTACGAGCAGTACTTC. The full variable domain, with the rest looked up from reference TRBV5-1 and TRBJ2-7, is KAGVTQTPRYLIKTRGQQVTLSCSPISGHRSVSWYQQTPGQGLQFLFEYFSETQRNKGNFPGRFSGRQFSNSRSEMNVSTLELGDSALYLCASSGTSGGVYEQYFGPGTRLTVT.

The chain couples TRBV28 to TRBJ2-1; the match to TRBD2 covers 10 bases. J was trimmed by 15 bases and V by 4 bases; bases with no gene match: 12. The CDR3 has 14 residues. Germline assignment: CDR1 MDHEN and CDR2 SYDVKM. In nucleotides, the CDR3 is TGTGCCAGCAGTTCAAAAATCGCTAGCGGGAGTTTGTTCTTC. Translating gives CASSSKIASGSLFF.

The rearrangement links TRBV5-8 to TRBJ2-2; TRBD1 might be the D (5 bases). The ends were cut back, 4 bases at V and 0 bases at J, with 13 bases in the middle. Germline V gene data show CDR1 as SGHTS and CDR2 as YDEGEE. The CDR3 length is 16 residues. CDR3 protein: CASSNTPTANTGELFF. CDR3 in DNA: TGTGCCAGCAGCAACACCCCGACAGCGAACACCGGGGAGCTGTTTTTT.

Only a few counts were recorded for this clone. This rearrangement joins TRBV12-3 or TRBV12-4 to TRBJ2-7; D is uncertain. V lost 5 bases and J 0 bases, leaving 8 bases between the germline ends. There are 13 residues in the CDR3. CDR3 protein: CASSHTLSYEQYF. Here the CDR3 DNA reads TGTGCCAGCAGTCACACCCTCTCCTACGAGCAGTACTTC.

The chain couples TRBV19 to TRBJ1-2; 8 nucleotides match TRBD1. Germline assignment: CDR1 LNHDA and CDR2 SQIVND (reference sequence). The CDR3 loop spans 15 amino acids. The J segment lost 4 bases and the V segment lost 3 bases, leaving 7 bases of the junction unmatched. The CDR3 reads CASSIGGTGTYGYTF. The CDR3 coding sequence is TGTGCCAGTAGTATCGGCGGGACAGGTACCTATGGCTACACCTTC.

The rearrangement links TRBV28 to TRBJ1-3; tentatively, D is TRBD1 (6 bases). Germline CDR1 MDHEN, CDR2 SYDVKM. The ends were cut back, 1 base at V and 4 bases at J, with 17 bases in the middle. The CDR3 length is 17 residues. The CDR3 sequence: CASSLYQGRPSGNTIYF. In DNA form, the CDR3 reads TGTGCCAGCAGTTTATACCAGGGGCGCCCCTCCGGAAACACCATATATTTT.

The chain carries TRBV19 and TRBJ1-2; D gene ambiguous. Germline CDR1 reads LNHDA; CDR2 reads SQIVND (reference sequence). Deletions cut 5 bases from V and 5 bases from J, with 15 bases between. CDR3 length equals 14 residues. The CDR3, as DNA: TGTGCCAGTAGTCCTGAGGGTGCGGCGTATGGCTACACCTTC. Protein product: CASSPEGAAYGYTF.